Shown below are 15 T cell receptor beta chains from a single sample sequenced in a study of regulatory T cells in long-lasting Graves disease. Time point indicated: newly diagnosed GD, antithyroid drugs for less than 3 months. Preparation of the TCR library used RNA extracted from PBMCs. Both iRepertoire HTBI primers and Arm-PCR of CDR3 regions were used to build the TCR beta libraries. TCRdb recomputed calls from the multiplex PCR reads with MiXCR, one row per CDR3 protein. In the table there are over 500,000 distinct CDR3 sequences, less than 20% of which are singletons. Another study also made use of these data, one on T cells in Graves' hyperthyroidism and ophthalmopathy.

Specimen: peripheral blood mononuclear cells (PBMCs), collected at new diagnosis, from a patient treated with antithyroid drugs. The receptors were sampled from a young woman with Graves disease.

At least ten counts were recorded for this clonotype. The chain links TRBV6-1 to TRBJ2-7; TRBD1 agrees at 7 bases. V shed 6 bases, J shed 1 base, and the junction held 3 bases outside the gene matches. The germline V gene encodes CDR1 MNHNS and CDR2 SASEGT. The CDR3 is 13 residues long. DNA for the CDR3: TGTGCCAGCAGGAACAGGGGTTCCTACGAGCAGTACTTC. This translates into CASRNRGSYEQYF.

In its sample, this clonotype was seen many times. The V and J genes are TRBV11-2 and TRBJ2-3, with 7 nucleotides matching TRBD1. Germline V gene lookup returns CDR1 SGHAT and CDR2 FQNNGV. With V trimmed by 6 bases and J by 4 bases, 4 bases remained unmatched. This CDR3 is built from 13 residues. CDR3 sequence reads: CASRNRGSDTQYF. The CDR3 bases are TGTGCCAGCAGAAACAGGGGTTCAGATACGCAGTATTTT.

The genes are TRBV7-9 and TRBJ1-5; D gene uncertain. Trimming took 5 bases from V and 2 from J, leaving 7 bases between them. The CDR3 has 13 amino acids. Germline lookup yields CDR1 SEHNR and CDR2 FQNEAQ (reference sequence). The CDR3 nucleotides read TGTGCCAGCAGCAGGGAGGGCAATCAGCCCCAGCATTTT. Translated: CASSREGNQPQHF.

In nucleotides, the CDR3 is TGTGCCACAGAGGATGACCGGGACTCTCAAGAGACCCAGTACTTC. Amino acids: CATEDDRDSQETQYF. The V call is TRBV10-3, the J call TRBJ2-5, with D possibly TRBD2 on 6 matching bases. With 10 bases removed from V and 2 bases from J, the gap between germline ends came to 20 bases. This CDR3 comprises 15 residues. The germline V gene has CDR1 ENHRY and CDR2 SYGVKD.

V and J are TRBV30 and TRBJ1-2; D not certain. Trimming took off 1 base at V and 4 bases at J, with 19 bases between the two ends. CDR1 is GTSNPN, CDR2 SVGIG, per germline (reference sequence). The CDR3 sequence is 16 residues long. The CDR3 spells CAWSGVEGPGGYGYTF. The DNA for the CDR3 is TGTGCCTGGAGTGGGGTAGAAGGACCGGGCGGCTATGGCTACACCTTC.

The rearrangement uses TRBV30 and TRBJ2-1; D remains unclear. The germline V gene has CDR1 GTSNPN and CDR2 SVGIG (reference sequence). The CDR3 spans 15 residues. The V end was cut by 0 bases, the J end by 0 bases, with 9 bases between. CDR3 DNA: TGTGCCTGGAGTGTAGCCCCTAGCTCCTACAATGAGCAGTTCTTC. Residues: CAWSVAPSSYNEQFF.

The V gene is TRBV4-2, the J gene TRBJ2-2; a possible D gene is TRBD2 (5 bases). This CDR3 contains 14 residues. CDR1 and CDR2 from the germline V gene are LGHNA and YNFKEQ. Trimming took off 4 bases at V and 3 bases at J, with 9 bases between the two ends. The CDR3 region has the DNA TGTGCCAGCAGCCGATTACTAGACACCGGGGAGCTGTTTTTT. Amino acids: CASSRLLDTGELFF.

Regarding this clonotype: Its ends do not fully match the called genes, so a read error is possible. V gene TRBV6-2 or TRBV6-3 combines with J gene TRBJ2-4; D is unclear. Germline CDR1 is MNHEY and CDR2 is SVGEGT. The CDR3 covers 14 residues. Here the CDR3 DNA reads TGTGCCGGCAGTTACTCTCAGTCCAAAAACATTCAGTACTTC. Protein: CAGSYSQSKNIQYF.

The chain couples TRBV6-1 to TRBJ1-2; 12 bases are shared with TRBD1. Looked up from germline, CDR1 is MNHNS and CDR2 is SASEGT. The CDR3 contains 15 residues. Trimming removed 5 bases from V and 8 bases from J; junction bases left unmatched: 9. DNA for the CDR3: TGTGCCAGCAGTAAACCGGGACAGGGGGCAGGAGGCTACACCTTC. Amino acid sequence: CASSKPGQGAGGYTF.

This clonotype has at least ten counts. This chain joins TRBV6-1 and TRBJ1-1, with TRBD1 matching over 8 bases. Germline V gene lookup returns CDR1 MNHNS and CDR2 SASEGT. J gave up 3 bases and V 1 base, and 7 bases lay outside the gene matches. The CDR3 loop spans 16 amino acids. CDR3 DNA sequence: TGTGCCAGCAGTGAAGGGGCAGGGGGCCTGGACACTGAAGCTTTCTTT. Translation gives CASSEGAGGLDTEAFF.

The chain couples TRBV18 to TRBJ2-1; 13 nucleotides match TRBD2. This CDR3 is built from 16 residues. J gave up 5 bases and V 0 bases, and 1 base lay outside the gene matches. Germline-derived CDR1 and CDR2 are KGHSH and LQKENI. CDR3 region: CASSPPGLAGHNEQFF. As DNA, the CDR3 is TGTGCCAGCTCACCACCGGGACTAGCGGGACACAATGAGCAGTTCTTC.

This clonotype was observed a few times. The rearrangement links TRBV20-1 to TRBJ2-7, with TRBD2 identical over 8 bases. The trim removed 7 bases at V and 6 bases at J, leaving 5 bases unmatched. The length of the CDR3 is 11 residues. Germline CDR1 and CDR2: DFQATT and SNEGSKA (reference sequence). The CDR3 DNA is TGCAGTGGGGGACTAGTCGCCGAGCAGTACTTC. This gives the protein CSGGLVAEQYF.

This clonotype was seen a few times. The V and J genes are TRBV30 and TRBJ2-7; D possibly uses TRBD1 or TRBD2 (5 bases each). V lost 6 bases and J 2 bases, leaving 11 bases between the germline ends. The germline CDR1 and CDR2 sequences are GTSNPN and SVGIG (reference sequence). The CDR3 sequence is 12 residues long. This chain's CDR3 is CACQGRPYEQYF. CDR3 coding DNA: TGTGCCTGCCAGGGACGGCCCTACGAGCAGTACTTC.

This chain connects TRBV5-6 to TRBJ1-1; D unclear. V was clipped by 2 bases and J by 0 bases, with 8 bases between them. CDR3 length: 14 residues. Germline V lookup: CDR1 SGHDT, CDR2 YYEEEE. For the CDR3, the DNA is TGTGCCAGCAGCTTACAGAGCTTGAACACTGAAGCTTTCTTT. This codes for CASSLQSLNTEAFF. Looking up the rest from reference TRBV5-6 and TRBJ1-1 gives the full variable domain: DAGVTQSPTHLIKTRGQQVTLRCSPKSGHDTVSWYQQALGQGPQFIFQYYEEEERQRGNFPDRFSGHQFPNYSSELNVNALLLGDSALYLCASSLQSLNTEAFFGQGTRLTVV.

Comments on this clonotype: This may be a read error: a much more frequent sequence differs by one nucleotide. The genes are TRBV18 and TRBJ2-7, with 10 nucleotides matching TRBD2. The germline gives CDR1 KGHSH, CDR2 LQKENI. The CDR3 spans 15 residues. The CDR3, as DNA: TGTGCCAGCCCACCCCGGACTAGCGGACACTACGAGCAGTACTTC. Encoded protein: CASPPRTSGHYEQYF.